Included here is one T cell receptor beta chain sequence, with context. Its cognate antigen is unknown. This specimen belongs to a study of radiotherapy plus CTLA-4 blockade in lung cancer. About the research overall: Objective response was observed in roughly 20% of patients, and disease control in about 30%.

General study results and limits: Tumor-derived TCR clones expanded in blood after radiotherapy plus ipilimumab. How blood T cell clones changed early, along with interferon-beta, reportedly forecast response best.

CTLA-4 blockade using ipilimumab, together with focal radiation, was received by patients with chemo-refractory metastatic non-small-cell lung cancer. CDR1 and CDR2 (germline): MNHNS, SASEGT. Trimming took off 8 bases at V and 6 bases at J, with 17 bases between the two ends. CDR3 length: 14 amino acids. Some clones are missing from TCRdb's copy, which holds only in-frame ones; the method was immunoSEQ multiplex PCR. The data contain about 28,000 clones, around three quarters of them singletons. Sequences were derived from peripheral blood, sampled from a patient treated with radiotherapy plus ipilimumab. This clonotype was sampled from a human donor with non-small cell lung cancer that progressed on radiotherapy plus ipilimumab. The gene calls are TRBV6-1 and TRBJ1-5; D perhaps matches TRBD1 (5 bases). The CDR3 region has the DNA TGTGCCAGCCACTTCGGGGCTGGCAGTCAGCCCCAGCATTTT. Translated, it gives CASHFGAGSQPQHF.